These 11 T cell receptor beta chains share one sample of origin, sequenced in a study of blood T cell repertoires in COVID-19 (dated by TCRdb to about 2020). The library was built by means of the immunoSEQ multiplex PCR assay. In TCRdb, the immuneACCESS table is reduced to in-frame sequences with V and J assigned. These tables do not hold every clone; where another copy was compared, an unresolved V gene accounts for under half, and the others remain unexplained. Recorded for this sample are some 330,000 clones; 80% to 90% of them occurred a single time. The ten biggest clones cover over 4.5% of the sample. The sequenced material came from PBMCs or T cells enriched from blood (not recorded which). These receptors all stem from a man aged 30-40 years who had recovered from COVID-19.

The chain combines TRBV2 with TRBJ1-2; D may be TRBD1 (5 bases). Germline CDR1 and CDR2: SNHLY and FYNNEI. The CDR3 spans 14 residues. V dropped 0 bases and J dropped 6 bases, with 11 bases sitting between them. The CDR3 spells CASSEARGVDGYTF. For the CDR3, the DNA is TGTGCCAGCAGTGAAGCGCGGGGGGTGGATGGCTACACCTTC.

The chain couples TRBV23-1 to TRBJ1-3; D is unresolved. TRBV23-1 is filed as an ORF, its function uncertain. The V end was cut by 5 bases, the J end by 0 bases, with 20 bases between. There are 18 residues in the CDR3. The CDR3 loop reads CASSGERKNPFSGNTIYF. For the CDR3, the DNA is TGCGCCAGCAGTGGCGAGCGGAAGAATCCTTTCTCTGGAAACACCATATATTTT.

V is TRBV10-3 and J is TRBJ1-1, with TRBD1 as a possible D gene (5 bases). The CDR3 sequence is 13 residues long. Germline loops: CDR1 ENHRY, CDR2 SYGVKD. Trimming took off 4 bases at V and 8 bases at J, with 14 bases between the two ends. As DNA, the CDR3 is TGTGCCATCAGTGGAACTGACGGGGGGGAAGCTTTCTTT. Protein product: CAISGTDGGEAFF.

Only one count was recorded for this clone. This chain joins TRBV6-1 and TRBJ2-7, with D uncertain. V lost 1 base and J lost 4, with 14 bases in between. The CDR3 spans 15 residues. Germline V gives CDR1 MNHNS, CDR2 SASEGT. CDR3 sequence: CASSEVSTASYEQYF. The CDR3, as DNA: TGTGCCAGCAGTGAAGTCAGCACAGCCTCTTACGAGCAGTACTTC.

V and J are TRBV11-2 and TRBJ2-7; 7 bases align to TRBD2. From germline, CDR1 is SGHAT and CDR2 FQNNGV. CDR3 length equals 16 residues. V dropped 2 bases and J dropped 0; count of bases not matched to a gene: 7. Here the CDR3 DNA reads TGTGCCAGCAGCTTAACGGGGGGACCGGACTCCTACGAGCAGTACTTC. It encodes CASSLTGGPDSYEQYF.

The rearrangement joins TRBV2 to TRBJ2-5; 10 nucleotides line up with TRBD2. V trimming: 7 bases; J trimming: 7 bases; junction bases outside the gene matches: 9. The CDR3 runs 14 residues. Germline V gene lookup returns CDR1 SNHLY and CDR2 FYNNEI. Here the CDR3 DNA reads TGTGCCAGCAAGGAGCGGGGGGGACGGGGGACCCAGTACTTC. Translation gives CASKERGGRGTQYF.

The chain has TRBV11-2 and TRBJ2-3; possibly TRBD2 for D (5 bases). Germline V gene sequence: CDR1 SGHAT, CDR2 FQNNGV. Deletions cut 4 bases from V and 3 bases from J, with 8 bases between. The CDR3 runs 13 residues. CDR3 bases: TGTGCCAGCAGCTACGGCGGGACAGATACGCAGTATTTT. It specifies CASSYGGTDTQYF.

The chain uses TRBV7-2 and TRBJ2-1; 12 nucleotides agree with TRBD2. The germline gives CDR1 SGHTA, CDR2 FQGNSA. With 5 bases clipped from V and 2 bases from J, the junction kept 4 bases outside the gene matches. The CDR3 totals 16 residues. CDR3 DNA sequence: TGTGCCAGCAGCAGACTAGCGGGGGCAACCTACAATGAGCAGTTCTTC. Translation: CASSRLAGATYNEQFF.

The V call is TRBV7-9, the J call TRBJ2-7, with TRBD2 matching over 9 bases. Germline CDR1 is SEHNR and CDR2 is FQNEAQ (reference sequence). The CDR3 spans 16 residues. The V gene end was trimmed by 5 bases and the J gene end by 0 bases; junction bases not matched to a gene: 8. In nucleotides, the CDR3 is TGTGCCAGCAGCGCTCGACTAGCGGATAACTCCTACGAGCAGTACTTC. Amino acids: CASSARLADNSYEQYF.

The V gene is TRBV6-6, the J gene TRBJ1-6; possible D gene TRBD1, 5 bases. V gave up 6 bases and J gave up 7 bases, with 7 bases separating them. CDR1 and CDR2 (germline): MNHNY, SVGAGI (reference sequence). The CDR3 runs 12 residues. In DNA form, the CDR3 reads TGTGCCAGCAGCCCAGGGAATTCACCCCTCCACTTT. Amino acid sequence: CASSPGNSPLHF.

The chain combines TRBV24-1 with TRBJ2-3; D remains ambiguous. Trimming took off 7 bases at V and 2 bases at J, with 15 bases between the two ends. CDR1 is KGHDR and CDR2 is SFDVKD in the germline V gene. This CDR3 is 15 amino acids long. The CDR3 loop reads CATRTSLGPTDTQYF. DNA of the CDR3: TGTGCCACCAGAACGTCACTTGGTCCCACAGATACGCAGTATTTT.